This T cell receptor beta chain was recovered during a study of blood T cell repertoires in COVID-19. Trimming shortened V by 4 bases and J by 8 bases, and 21 bases separated the two germline ends. This CDR3 is 15 amino acids long. Germline CDR1 is SGDLS and CDR2 is YYNGEE. In Seattle, patients joined the study during active infection and were tracked longitudinally. Per the study methods: Quantification of nucleated cells was approximated via reference gene primer amplification. The protocol was immunoSEQ multiplex PCR, while the TCRdb copy is restricted to in-frame clones and leaves out a portion. That table furnishes V, J and clone size, whereas the DNA furnished D and trimming. This sample has around 200,000 clones, with about nine tenths found just once.

The chain has TRBV9 and TRBJ1-2; D not resolved. This sequence was found in a woman aged 55-69 years with COVID-19, enrolled during active disease. Sequencing input: peripheral blood. The CDR3 loop is CASSSRVERGGGYTF. For the CDR3, the DNA is TGTGCCAGCAGCTCGCGGGTGGAGAGAGGCGGGGGCTACACCTTC.